This T cell receptor beta chain was documented in a study of T-cell memory formation after mild COVID-19. TCRdb used MiXCR to reprocess the 5' RACE reads, holding one entry per CDR3 protein. This repertoire shows around 390,000 distinct CDR3 sequences, 15% to 20% found once; its top ten account for 20% to 25%. CDR1 and CDR2 from the germline V gene are SGHRS and YFSETQ. The CDR3 is made up of 14 amino acids. Between the trimmed V and J ends, which lost 7 bases and 8 bases, there was a span of 21 bases. The rearrangement joins TRBV5-1 to TRBJ1-1; TRBD1 is a possible D gene (5 bases). The receptor's source is a man aged 18 to 29 who had mild COVID-19 (a few samples of this study predate the infection). Cell type and time point are not known. Sequencing was carried out using PBMCs or a T cell subset sorted from them (not recorded which). For the CDR3, the DNA is TGCGCCAGCCGTGGCGGGGGATTTCCACTGGAAGCTTTCTTT. It codes for CASRGGGFPLEAFF.